The rows below give T cell receptor beta chains drawn from one sample of a study of blood T cell repertoires in COVID-19. Assay: immunoSEQ multiplex PCR; the TCRdb copy retains only in-frame clones and omits some. The sample consists of about 75,000 clones, more than 70% of them appearing once. Sequencing was done on a sample of peripheral blood. These receptors were taken from a human donor in a cohort sampled during active COVID-19. Each CDR3 is given with its conserved first and last residue. Fields, in order: J gene, clone size, D gene, V gene, CDR3 DNA, CDR3 protein. D genes are given only for firm matches. Clone size is not always given. Where it is, it says once, few, many or a class for expanded clones.

TRBJ1-6	once	TRBD1	TRBV19	TGTGCCAGTAGGGGGACAGACTATAATTCACCCCTCCACTTT	CASRGTDYNSPLHF
TRBJ2-7	.	TRBD2	TRBV27	TGTGCCAGCAGGATACTAGCGGGAGCCGAGCAGTACTTC	CASRILAGAEQYF
TRBJ1-5	.	TRBD1	TRBV19	TGTGCCAGTAGTGCTACAGGGGGTCGCAATCAGCCCCAGCATTTT	CASSATGGRNQPQHF
TRBJ1-1	few	.	TRBV4-1	TGCGCCAGCAGCCAAGTGTTGGGACAAACTAACACTGAAGCTTTCTTT	CASSQVLGQTNTEAFF
TRBJ2-5	.	.	TRBV28	TGTGCCAGCAGTAATCTCGGTTCGGGGATAGAGACCCAGTACTTC	CASSNLGSGIETQYF
TRBJ2-7	.	.	TRBV21-1	TGTGCCAGCAGGAGCCGAGGGGGATGTGAGCAGTACTTC	CASRSRGGCEQYF
TRBJ2-3	.	.	TRBV11-2	TGTGCCAGCAGCTTAGCACCCCGGCCGGAGCATACGCAGTATTTT	CASSLAPRPEHTQYF
TRBJ1-1	few	.	TRBV5-1	TGCGCCAGCAGCTTGGCCGGGAACACTGAAGCTTTCTTT	CASSLAGNTEAFF
TRBJ2-1	few	TRBD1	TRBV2	TGTGCCAGCAGTGCGGACAGGGGAGGCTACAATGAGCAGTTCTTC	CASSADRGGYNEQFF
TRBJ2-4	.	.	TRBV28	TGTGCCAGCAGTACCCTAACAAACCCCGGGAAAAACATTCAGTACTTC	CASSTLTNPGKNIQYF
TRBJ2-1	.	TRBD2	TRBV7-9	TGTGCCAGCAGCATTGGGAGGCTAGCGGGAGGGCTGGCCTACAATGAGCAGTTCTTC	CASSIGRLAGGLAYNEQFF
TRBJ2-7	.	.	TRBV5-1	TGCGCCAGCAGCTTGGTTGTCAGCTCCTACGAGCAGTACTTC	CASSLVVSSYEQYF
TRBJ2-7	once	TRBD1	TRBV5-4	TGTGCCAGCAGCTTTGGGGACAGGAACTCCGAGCAGTACTTC	CASSFGDRNSEQYF
TRBJ2-1	.	TRBD2	TRBV6-4	TGTGCCAGCAGCTCCGGGACTAGCTATGAGCAGTTCTTC	CASSSGTSYEQFF
TRBJ1-2	once	.	TRBV5-1	TGCGCCAGCAGCTTGGCCGCCAGTAACTATGGCTACACCTTC	CASSLAASNYGYTF